The clone carrying this T cell receptor beta chain was counted a few times. Trimming took 2 bases from V and 8 from J; bases not matched to a gene: 11. The germline gives CDR1 SGHRS, CDR2 YFSETQ. The CDR3 runs 16 residues. The source of the sample is a study of response to subunit inactivated influenza vaccine. TCRdb re-called the RT-PCR reads through MiXCR, storing one row per CDR3 protein. The sample lists about 540,000 distinct CDR3 sequences, under 25% occurring once. The sample was also reused in another study, on T cells expressing NK-cell markers. This second report adds: The TCR beta cDNA came from 5'RACE template switching with UMIs. Repertoires of TCR beta were obtained from T cells sorted as CD3+CD56+NKG2C+, CD3+CD56+NKG2C- and CD3+CD56-NKG2C+. Sorting was restricted to alpha-beta TCR T cells by an anti-gamma-delta TCR antibody in several experiments. Top CD8+ clonotypes included the dominant CD3+CD56+NKG2C+ clonotypes in six donors.

Sequencing used CD4+ T cells sorted from PBMCs, obtained 11 to 12 days after vaccination. The chain joins TRBV5-1 to TRBJ2-2; 8 bases agree with TRBD2. The sequence was collected from a man aged 45-60 years who received an inactivated influenza vaccine. The CDR3 nucleotides read TGCGCCAGCAGCTTTTACGGGACTAGACTGTCGGGGGAGCTGTTTTTT. Amino acid sequence: CASSFYGTRLSGELFF.